Following are 7 T cell receptor beta chains from one sample sequenced in a study of graft-versus-host responses after intestinal transplantation (dated by TCRdb to the early 2020s). Intraepithelial and lamina propria lymphocytes were isolated from graft specimens using dithiothreitol, EDTA incubations and collagenase D digestion. The receptor library was made with the immunoSEQ multiplex PCR assay. TCRdb retrieved this table from immuneACCESS and kept in-frame rearrangements only. Not all clones are present; in checked studies, unresolved V genes account for under half, and no reason is known for the remainder. This sample has 15,000 to 19,000 clones in its table, and 70% to 85% of those were observed once. Under 3.5% of the sample lies in the top ten. The sample here was ileum tissue, taken 14 days after transplant. Source of these receptors: a human patient who received an intestinal transplant, so some T cells may come from the graft donor.

The chain has TRBV9 and TRBJ1-1; D perhaps matches TRBD1 (6 bases). Germline V gene data show CDR1 as SGDLS and CDR2 as YYNGEE. The CDR3 totals 18 residues. V dropped 3 bases and J dropped 0 bases, with 21 bases sitting between them. The CDR3 spells CASSAPRQEIIMNTEAFF. DNA of the CDR3: TGTGCCAGCAGCGCCCCCAGACAGGAGATTATCATGAACACTGAAGCTTTCTTT.

This clone occurred a few times. This chain links TRBV5-1 with TRBJ1-6; 10 bases map to TRBD1. Per the germline V gene, CDR1 is SGHRS and CDR2 is YFSETQ. V shed 2 bases and J 8 bases; nucleotides not matched to a gene: 4. CDR3 length: 15 amino acids. CDR3 DNA sequence: TGCGCCAGCAGCTTAACGGGACAGGGGCATTCACCCCTCCACTTT. Its protein is CASSLTGQGHSPLHF.

The chain couples TRBV11-3 to TRBJ2-1; D uncertain. The length of the CDR3 is 14 residues. V was pared by 5 bases and J by 2 bases, with 10 bases between. Germline-derived CDR1 and CDR2 are SGHNT and YENEEA. CDR3 sequence: CASSRSETYNEQFF. As DNA, the CDR3 is TGTGCCAGCAGCAGGTCCGAAACCTACAATGAGCAGTTCTTC.

The chain employs TRBV6-5 and TRBJ2-3; D gene ambiguous. V lost 0 bases and J lost 2, with 12 bases in between. Germline V lookup: CDR1 MNHEY, CDR2 SVGAGI. This CDR3 is built from 16 residues. CDR3 in amino acids: CASSYSTGSATDTQYF. The CDR3 DNA sequence: TGTGCCAGCAGTTACTCGACCGGGTCGGCCACAGATACGCAGTATTTT.

The chain recombines TRBV19 with TRBJ2-3; D is uncertain. Germline V gene lookup returns CDR1 LNHDA and CDR2 SQIVND (reference sequence). The V end lost 5 bases, the J end lost 5 bases, and 11 bases lay between the germline ends. CDR3 length: 13 residues. The CDR3 DNA is TGTGCCAGTAGTTTTCTCCCTATAGATACGCAGTATTTT. Residues: CASSFLPIDTQYF.

V and J are TRBV7-9 and TRBJ2-7; either TRBD1 or TRBD2 may fit D (5 bases each). Trimming shortened V by 5 bases and J by 1 base, and 15 bases separated the two germline ends. The CDR3 is 15 residues long. CDR1 SEHNR and CDR2 FQNEAQ come from the germline V gene (reference sequence). The CDR3 sequence is CASSPTPGRSYEQYF. The CDR3 bases are TGTGCCAGCAGCCCGACGCCGGGACGATCCTACGAGCAGTACTTC. The full variable domain, with the rest looked up from reference TRBV7-9 and TRBJ2-7, is DTGVSQNPRHKITKRGQNVTFRCDPISEHNRLYWYRQTLGQGPEFLTYFQNEAQLEKSRLLSDRFSAERPKGSFSTLEIQRTEQGDSAMYLCASSPTPGRSYEQYFGPGTRLTVT.

This clone was seen only a few times. The chain recombines TRBV5-1 with TRBJ2-5, with D tentatively TRBD1 or TRBD2 (5 bases each). This CDR3 comprises 17 residues. V was pared by 2 bases and J by 5 bases, with 22 bases between. Germline V gives CDR1 SGHRS, CDR2 YFSETQ. The CDR3 sequence: CASSFPFFGTPRETQYF. The CDR3, as DNA: TGCGCCAGCAGCTTTCCCTTCTTTGGGACCCCGAGGGAGACCCAGTACTTC.